Given below is one T cell receptor beta chain in context. Its antigen specificity is not known. Base qualities were left out, and no much larger clone turns up one base away. Reading from cysteine to phenylalanine, the CDR3 counts 12 amino acids. CDR3 DNA only is kept here, 36 bases in frame from base 1. The CDR1 and CDR2 encoded by the germline V gene are ENHRY and SYGVKD. V is cut by 8 bases and J by 1 base, and the space between the germline ends is 8 bases. This sample stems from a study of CD8 T cell repertoires and HIV-1 epitope variants (dated by TCRdb to 2020 to 2021). Study-level background: In separate culture wells, T cells were stimulated with each of twenty-five peptides that represented autologous and known Gag and Nef epitope variants. Among the control conditions were a peptide pool of CMV, EBV and flu, the Ebola AY9 epitope serving as a negative control, and a well with no peptide. The epitopes tested were three Gag epitope families plus Nef HW9 and YT9. T cells were enriched using the EasySep Human T Cell Enrichment Kit and were co-cultured with equal numbers of autologous T cell-negative cells serving as antigen-presenting cells. Cultures ran for around ten days in IMDM with gentamicin, with half-media changes on days 3 and 7 adding IL-2, IL-7 and IL-15. A 1M T cell aliquot was kept as an uncultured baseline condition, separate from the 80 or so T cell cultures. A total of around 80 T cell cultures were run, with each culture condition done in triplicate except for one peptide, which was done in duplicate.

The EasySep Human CD8+ T Cell Enrichment Kit was used on day 10 to isolate CD8+ T cells from every culture. Sequencing of TCR beta CDR3 regions was performed at survey depth on the immunoSEQ platform. The QIAamp DNA micro kit was used to extract genomic DNA from every cultured and uncultured CD8+ T cell population. The original methods were these. Any sample with under 5,000 productive reads was excluded, and this exclusion removed about 7% of the 75 cultures stimulated with HIV peptides. A MANAFEST web app trimmed sequences to CDR3 and removed nonproductive sequences, CDR3s under 5 amino acids, and those not starting C or ending F/W. To count as antigen-specific, a clonotype had to be expanded in at least 2 of 3 replicates compared with the no-peptide control at FDR 0.01, and only within one epitope family. A frequency at least fivefold higher than in wells stimulated with peptides from other epitope families was additionally required for specific clonotypes. Sourced from immuneACCESS, this table was stored by TCRdb with only in-frame sequences that have V and J called. A share of the clones is absent; for the studies checked, an unresolved V gene accounts for under half, and the remainder has no known explanation. V, J and clone size were drawn from that table, and D and trimming were deduced from the DNA. Across this sample there are about 95,000 clones, with 70% to 75% seen only once. Together, the top ten hold approximately 24% of the sample.

General conclusions and limits of the study: The assay could identify only TCR beta chains and pointed to proliferation in response to antigen, not to T cell function or cytokine profile. Of the nine antigen-specific TCR beta clonotypes identified, roughly six appeared cross-reactive for autologous or known escape epitope variants. Roughly five clonotypes recognized the Nef KF9 family and one clonotype recognized the HW9 family, while no responses to the TAALDMSHF plasma variant were seen.

The material sequenced was uncultured baseline CD8+ T cells from peripheral blood mononuclear cells (PBMCs). The V and J segments used are TRBV10-3 and TRBJ1-1, with no D gene named confidently. This receptor was taken from a male donor with HIV. The DNA reads TGTGCCATCGGCAGGTCGAACACTGAAGCTTTCTTT. It translates to CAIGRSNTEAFF.